This T cell receptor (beta chain) came from a study of OX40 agonist ivuxolimab in advanced cancers. This CDR3 region has 14 residues. The V and J ends lost 2 bases and 5 bases, in that order; junction bases with no gene match: 6. Germline values: CDR1 MDHEN, CDR2 SYDVKM. The method was immunoSEQ multiplex PCR; TCRdb's version includes in-frame clones alone and lacks a portion of them. Here the sample spans fewer than 100,000 clones, 65% to 85% being singletons. This receptor was obtained from an adult with an advanced solid tumor such as melanoma, head and neck, liver or kidney cancer. The chain has TRBV28 and TRBJ2-7; 7 bases map to TRBD1. The sample was CD4+ or CD8+ T cells sorted from blood, taken in a trial of the OX40 agonist ivuxolimab. As DNA, the CDR3 is TGTGCCAGCAGTTTAGAGGGGGCGGCCCACGAGCAGTACTTC. It translates to CASSLEGAAHEQYF.